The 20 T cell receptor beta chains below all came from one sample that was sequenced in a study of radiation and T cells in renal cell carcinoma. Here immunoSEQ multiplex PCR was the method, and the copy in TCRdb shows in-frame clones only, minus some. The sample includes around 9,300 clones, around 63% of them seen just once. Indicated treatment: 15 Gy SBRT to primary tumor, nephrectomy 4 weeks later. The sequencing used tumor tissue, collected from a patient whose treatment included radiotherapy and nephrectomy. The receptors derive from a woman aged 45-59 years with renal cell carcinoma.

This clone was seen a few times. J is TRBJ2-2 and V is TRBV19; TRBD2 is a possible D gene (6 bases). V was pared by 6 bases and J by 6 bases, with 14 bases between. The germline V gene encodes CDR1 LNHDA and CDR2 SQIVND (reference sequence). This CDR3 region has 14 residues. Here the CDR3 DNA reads TGTGCCAGTAGACGACTAGACGTACCCGGGGAGCTGTTTTTT. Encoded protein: CASRRLDVPGELFF.

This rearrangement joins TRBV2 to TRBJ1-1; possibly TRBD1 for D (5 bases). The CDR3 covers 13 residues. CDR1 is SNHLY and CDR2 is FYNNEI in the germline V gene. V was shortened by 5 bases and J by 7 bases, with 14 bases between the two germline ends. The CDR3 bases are TGTGCCAGCAGTCGCTCAGGGTTGGGTGAAGCTTTCTTT. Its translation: CASSRSGLGEAFF.

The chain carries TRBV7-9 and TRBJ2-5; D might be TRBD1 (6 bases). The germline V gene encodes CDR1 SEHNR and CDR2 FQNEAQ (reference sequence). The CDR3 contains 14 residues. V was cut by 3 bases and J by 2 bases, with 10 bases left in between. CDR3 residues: CASSFGTSQETQYF. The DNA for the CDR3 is TGTGCCAGCAGCTTTGGGACATCTCAAGAGACCCAGTACTTC.

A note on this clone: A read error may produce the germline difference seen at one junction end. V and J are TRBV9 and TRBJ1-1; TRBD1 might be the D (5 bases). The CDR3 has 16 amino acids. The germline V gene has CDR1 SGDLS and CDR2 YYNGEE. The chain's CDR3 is CASSPTAGGEVSDAFF. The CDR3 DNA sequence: TGTGCCAGCAGCCCCACCGCCGGGGGGGAGGTTTCTGATGCTTTCTTT. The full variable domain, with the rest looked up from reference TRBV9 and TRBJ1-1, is DSGVTQTPKHLITATGQRVTLRCSPRSGDLSVYWYQQSLDQGLQFLIQYYNGEERAKGNILERFSAQQFPDLHSELNLSSLELGDSALYFCASSPTAGGEVSDAFFGQGTRLTVV.

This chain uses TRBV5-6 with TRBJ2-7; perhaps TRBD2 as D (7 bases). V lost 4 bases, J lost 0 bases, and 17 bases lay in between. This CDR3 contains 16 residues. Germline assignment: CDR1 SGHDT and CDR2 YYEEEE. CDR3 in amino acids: CASSDLHRDYSYEQYF. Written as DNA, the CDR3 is TGTGCCAGCAGCGACCTGCACAGGGACTACTCCTACGAGCAGTACTTC.

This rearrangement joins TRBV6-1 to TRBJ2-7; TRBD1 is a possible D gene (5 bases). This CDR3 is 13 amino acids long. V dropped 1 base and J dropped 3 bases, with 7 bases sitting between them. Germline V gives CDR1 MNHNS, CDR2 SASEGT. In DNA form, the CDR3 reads TGTGCCAGCAGTGAAGGACAGTACTACGAGCAGTACTTC. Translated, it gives CASSEGQYYEQYF.

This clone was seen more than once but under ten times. The CDR3 DNA sequence: TGTGCCAGCAGCGTAGGTCCTACAGGGGGGATCTATGGCTACACCTTC. It codes for CASSVGPTGGIYGYTF. This chain uses TRBV9 with TRBJ1-2; 8 nucleotides line up with TRBD1. Germline V gene data show CDR1 as SGDLS and CDR2 as YYNGEE. The ends lost 0 bases at V and 4 bases at J; junction bases unmatched: 8. This CDR3 is 16 amino acids long.

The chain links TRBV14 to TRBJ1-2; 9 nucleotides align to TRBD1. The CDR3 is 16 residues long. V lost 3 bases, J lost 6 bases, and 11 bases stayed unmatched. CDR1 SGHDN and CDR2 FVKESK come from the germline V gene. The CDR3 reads CASSHSRDRERDGYTF. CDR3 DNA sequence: TGTGCCAGCAGCCATTCCCGGGACAGGGAGAGGGATGGCTACACCTTC.

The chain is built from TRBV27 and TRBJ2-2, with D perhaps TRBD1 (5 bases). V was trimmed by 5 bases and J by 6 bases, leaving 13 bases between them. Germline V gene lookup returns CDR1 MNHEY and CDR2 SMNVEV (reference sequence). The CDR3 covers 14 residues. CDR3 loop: CASSPQGRAGELFF. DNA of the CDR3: TGTGCCAGCAGTCCGCAGGGTAGGGCCGGGGAGCTGTTTTTT.

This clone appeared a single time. CDR3 DNA sequence: TGTGCCAGCTCACCACCTATTCAGGGGGTTAACTCTGGAAACACCATATATTTT. This gives the protein CASSPPIQGVNSGNTIYF. The chain joins TRBV18 to TRBJ1-3; TRBD1 aligns across 7 bases. The CDR3 runs to 18 residues. Germline values: CDR1 KGHSH, CDR2 LQKENI. V lost 0 bases to trimming and J lost 0 bases; unmatched junction nucleotides: 8.

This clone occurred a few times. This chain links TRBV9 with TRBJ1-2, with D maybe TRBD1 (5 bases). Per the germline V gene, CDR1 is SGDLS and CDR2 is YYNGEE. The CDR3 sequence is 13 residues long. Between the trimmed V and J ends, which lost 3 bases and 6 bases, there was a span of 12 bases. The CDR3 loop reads CASSEGLFDGYTF. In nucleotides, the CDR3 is TGTGCCAGCAGCGAGGGACTCTTTGATGGCTACACCTTC.

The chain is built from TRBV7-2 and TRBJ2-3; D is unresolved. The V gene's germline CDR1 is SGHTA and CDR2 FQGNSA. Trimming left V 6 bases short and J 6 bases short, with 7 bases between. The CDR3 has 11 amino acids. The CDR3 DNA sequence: TGTGCCAGCAGTCCCCAGGATACGCAGTATTTT. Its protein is CASSPQDTQYF.

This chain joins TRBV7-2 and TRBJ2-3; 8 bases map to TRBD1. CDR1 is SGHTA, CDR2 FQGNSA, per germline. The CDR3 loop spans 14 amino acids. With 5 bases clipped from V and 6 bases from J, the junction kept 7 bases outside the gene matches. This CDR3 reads CASSQDRDPDTQYF. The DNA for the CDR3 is TGTGCCAGCAGCCAGGACAGGGACCCGGATACGCAGTATTTT.

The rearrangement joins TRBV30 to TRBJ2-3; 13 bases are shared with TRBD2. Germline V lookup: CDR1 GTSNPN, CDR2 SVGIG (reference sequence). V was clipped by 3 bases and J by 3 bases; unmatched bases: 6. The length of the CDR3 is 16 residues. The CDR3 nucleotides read TGTGCCTGGAGGGGGACTAGCGGGGTTTTGACAGATACGCAGTATTTT. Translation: CAWRGTSGVLTDTQYF.

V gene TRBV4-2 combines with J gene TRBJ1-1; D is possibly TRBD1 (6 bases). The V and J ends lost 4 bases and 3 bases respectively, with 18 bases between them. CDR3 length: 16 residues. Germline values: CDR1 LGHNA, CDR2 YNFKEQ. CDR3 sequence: CASSPEIAGGYTEAFF. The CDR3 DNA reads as TGTGCCAGCAGCCCCGAAATTGCCGGGGGCTACACTGAAGCTTTCTTT.

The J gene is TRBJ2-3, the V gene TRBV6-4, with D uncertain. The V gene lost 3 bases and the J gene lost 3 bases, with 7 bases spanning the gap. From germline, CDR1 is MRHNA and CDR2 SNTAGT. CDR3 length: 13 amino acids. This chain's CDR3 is CASSDKQTDTQYF. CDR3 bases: TGTGCCAGCAGTGATAAACAGACAGATACGCAGTATTTT.

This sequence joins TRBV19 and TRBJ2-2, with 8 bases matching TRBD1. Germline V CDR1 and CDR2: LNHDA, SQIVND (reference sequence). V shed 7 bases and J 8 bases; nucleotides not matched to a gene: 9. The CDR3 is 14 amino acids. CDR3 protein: CASNPDRGRGELFF. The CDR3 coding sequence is TGTGCCAGTAACCCTGACAGGGGAAGGGGGGAGCTGTTTTTT.

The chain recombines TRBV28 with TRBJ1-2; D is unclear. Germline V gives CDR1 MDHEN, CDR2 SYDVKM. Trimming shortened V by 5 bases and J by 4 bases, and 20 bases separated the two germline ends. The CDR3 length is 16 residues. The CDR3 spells CASSPPRDPRGYGYTF. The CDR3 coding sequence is TGTGCCAGCAGTCCTCCTCGGGATCCCCGGGGCTATGGCTACACCTTC.

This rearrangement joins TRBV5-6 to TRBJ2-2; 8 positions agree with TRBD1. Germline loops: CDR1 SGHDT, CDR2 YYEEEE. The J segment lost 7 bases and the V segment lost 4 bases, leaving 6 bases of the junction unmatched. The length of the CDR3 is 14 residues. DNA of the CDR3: TGTGCCAGCAGCGCCAGGGGGCGAGGCGGGGAGCTGTTTTTT. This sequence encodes CASSARGRGGELFF.

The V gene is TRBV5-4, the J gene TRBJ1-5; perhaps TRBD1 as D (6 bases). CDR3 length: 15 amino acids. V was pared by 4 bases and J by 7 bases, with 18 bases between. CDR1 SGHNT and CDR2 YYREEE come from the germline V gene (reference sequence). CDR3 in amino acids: CASSQDAGDPQPQHF. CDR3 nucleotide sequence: TGTGCCAGCAGCCAAGATGCAGGGGACCCCCAGCCCCAGCATTTT.